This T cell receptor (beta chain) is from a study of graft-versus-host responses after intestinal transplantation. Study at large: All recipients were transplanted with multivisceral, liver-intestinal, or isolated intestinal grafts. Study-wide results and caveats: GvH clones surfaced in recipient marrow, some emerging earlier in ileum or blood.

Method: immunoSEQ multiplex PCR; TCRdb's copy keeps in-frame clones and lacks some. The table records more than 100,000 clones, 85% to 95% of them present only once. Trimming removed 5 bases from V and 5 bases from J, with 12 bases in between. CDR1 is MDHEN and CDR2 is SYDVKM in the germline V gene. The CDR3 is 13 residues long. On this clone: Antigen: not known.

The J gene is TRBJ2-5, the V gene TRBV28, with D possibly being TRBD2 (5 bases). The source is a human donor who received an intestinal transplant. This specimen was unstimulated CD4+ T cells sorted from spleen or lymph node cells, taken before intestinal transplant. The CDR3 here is CASSELGSETQYF. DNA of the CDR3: TGTGCCAGCAGTGAACTAGGGAGCGAGACCCAGTACTTC.